What follows are 8 T cell receptor beta chains derived from one specimen sequenced in a study of shared clonotypes between healthy human individuals. Naive CD8 cells, CD45RO-negative and positively selected for CCR7, excluded terminally differentiated effector memory CD45RA+ cells. Only in-frame clones appear in the TCRdb table, and some are missing; sequencing was by immunoSEQ multiplex PCR. There are around 610,000 clones in the sample; approximately 96% occur only once, and around 0.1% lies in the top ten. Material for sequencing was naive CD8+ T cells sorted from blood. These receptors came from a woman aged 25-40 years in good health.

The chain carries TRBV7-9 and TRBJ1-1; no definite D call. CDR3 length equals 13 residues. The V end lost 3 bases, the J end lost 6 bases, and 11 bases lay between the germline ends. Germline CDR1 and CDR2: SEHNR and FQNEAQ (reference sequence). The CDR3 is CASSFPLRAEAFF. In nucleotides, the CDR3 is TGTGCCAGCAGCTTCCCACTTAGGGCTGAAGCTTTCTTT.

V gene TRBV7-2 combines with J gene TRBJ2-5; tentatively, D is TRBD2 (6 bases). Germline CDR1 SGHTA, CDR2 FQGNSA. The CDR3 has 15 amino acids. Trimming removed 4 bases from V and 2 bases from J, with 14 bases in between. CDR3: CASSWTEGRQETQYF. DNA for the CDR3: TGTGCCAGCAGCTGGACGGAGGGGAGGCAAGAGACCCAGTACTTC.

The chain is built from TRBV11-2 and TRBJ2-7; D may correspond to TRBD1 or TRBD2 (5 bases each). The CDR3 loop spans 15 amino acids. Germline CDR1 SGHAT, CDR2 FQNNGV. V was shortened by 5 bases and J by 5 bases, with 19 bases between the two germline ends. The chain's CDR3 is CASSIMGVRGDEQYF. CDR3 nucleotides: TGTGCCAGCAGCATAATGGGGGTAAGAGGGGACGAGCAGTACTTC.

V usage is TRBV5-1 and J usage is TRBJ2-7, with 9 bases lining up with TRBD1. V trimming: 0 bases; J trimming: 4 bases; junction bases outside the gene matches: 11. CDR1 and CDR2 (germline): SGHRS, YFSETQ. CDR3 length: 17 amino acids. In DNA form, the CDR3 reads TGCGCCAGCAGCTTGGTACCGGCGGACAGGGGTCGGTACGAGCAGTACTTC. Its translation: CASSLVPADRGRYEQYF.

This chain links TRBV5-4 with TRBJ2-7; D is unresolved. The germline V gene encodes CDR1 SGHNT and CDR2 YYREEE (reference sequence). Trimming pared 6 bases from V and 0 bases from J, leaving 10 bases between. The CDR3 consists of 13 residues. CDR3 region: CASKSASSYEQYF. For the CDR3, the DNA is TGTGCCAGCAAAAGCGCCAGCTCCTACGAGCAGTACTTC.

This clone was counted once. The J gene is TRBJ2-7, the V gene TRBV6-1, with 7 nucleotides matching TRBD1. After removal of 4 bases from V and 3 bases from J, the junction contained 9 bases not matched to a gene. Germline V CDR1 and CDR2: MNHNS, SASEGT. The CDR3 is 15 residues long. CDR3 amino acids: CASSGGQAPLYEQYF. The DNA of the CDR3 is TGTGCCAGCAGTGGCGGACAGGCGCCACTCTACGAGCAGTACTTC.

V and J are TRBV19 and TRBJ1-1; a weak D match, TRBD1 (5 bases). V was trimmed by 7 bases and J by 4 bases, leaving 13 bases between them. The CDR3 runs 13 residues. Germline values: CDR1 LNHDA, CDR2 SQIVND (reference sequence). CDR3 residues: CASTAGSLTEAFF. CDR3 in DNA: TGTGCCAGTACCGCAGGGAGTCTCACTGAAGCTTTCTTT.

This chain joins TRBV15 and TRBJ2-1, with 7 bases lining up with TRBD2. This CDR3 contains 14 residues. J gave up 4 bases and V 0 bases, and 0 bases lay outside the gene matches. Per germline, CDR1 LNHNV and CDR2 YYDKDF (reference sequence). CDR3 amino acids: CATSRDGRYNEQFF. The CDR3 bases are TGTGCCACCAGCAGAGACGGGAGGTACAATGAGCAGTTCTTC.